The T cell receptor (beta chain) under discussion was sequenced for a study of memory CD4+ T cells and cytomegalovirus serostatus. Study-level results: Of approximately 150 reported CMV TCRbeta sequences, 65 to 85 were found in memory CD4+ repertoires.

Single viable CD3+CD4+CD8-CD45RO+ cells were sorted as the memory CD4+ T cells. Turning to this clone: The target antigen is unknown.

Clones were sequenced by immunoSEQ multiplex PCR, and TCRdb holds only the in-frame ones, with some missing. This table has tens of thousands of clones, about 75% appearing once. The CDR3 is made up of 13 amino acids. Trimming took off 0 bases at V and 8 bases at J, with 11 bases between the two ends. Germline V gives CDR1 SGHDN, CDR2 FVKESK. This sequence joins TRBV14 and TRBJ2-7; D remains ambiguous. The source is an adult in good health and CMV-seropositive. The sample taken for sequencing was memory CD4+ T cells from blood. CDR3 in DNA: TGTGCCAGCAGCCAAGATGCTGATACGAAGCAGTACTTC. This encodes CASSQDADTKQYF.